Here is one T cell receptor (beta chain) with its context. Antigen unknown. Given the absence of the conserved phenylalanine or tryptophan at the CDR3 end, a read error is likely. Graves' hyperthyroidism is called stable when ophthalmopathy does not progress within 18 months. Hyperthyroidism, newly diagnosed and lasting under 2 months, affected patients aged 18 to 65. Together with thyroid ultrasound, orbital computed tomography, serum thyroxine and TRAb, clinical symptoms were used for diagnoses. The data are from a study of T cells in Graves' hyperthyroidism and ophthalmopathy. Study-level results: Ophthalmopathy was told apart from stable hyperthyroidism by a 13 V-J model.

V lost 4 bases and J 5 bases, leaving 12 bases between the germline ends. CDR1 is SNHLY, CDR2 FYNNEI, per germline. The CDR3 consists of 14 residues. From RNA transcripts, TCR beta CDR3 regions were amplified. The study used the HTBI primer set for a first-round RT-PCR of the TCR CDR3. TCRdb reprocessed the multiplex PCR reads with MiXCR, giving one entry per CDR3 protein. The repertoire has hundreds of thousands of distinct CDR3 sequences, just over 45% of them found once; the top ten carry just over 8%. This TCR was recovered from a woman in her late teens or twenties with Graves' hyperthyroidism. The specimen sequenced was peripheral blood or thyroid tissue (not recorded which). The chain employs TRBV2 and TRBJ1-5, with D perhaps TRBD1 (6 bases). The CDR3 DNA follows: TGTGCCAGCAGTGGACGCCCAGGGGATCAGCCCCAGCATTCT. Protein: CASSGRPGDQPQHS.